This TCR beta chain was found in a study of T cells after yellow fever vaccination. Study results and limitations: Most primary-vaccination clones recurred post-booster (more than 95% CD4, over 70% CD8).

TCRdb passed the 5' RACE reads through MiXCR, listing each CDR3 protein once. This sample has some 670,000 distinct CDR3 sequences, with roughly an eighth found just once. As for this clonotype: Its specificity is not known.

The TCR sequence derives from a man aged 25 to 40 who received the YFV17D yellow fever vaccine. Sequenced material: PBMCs, taken on the day of the yellow fever booster vaccination.

CDR3 protein: CASSLYLSYNEQFF. In nucleotides, the CDR3 is TGTGCCAGCAGCCTCTACCTTTCCTACAATGAGCAGTTCTTC. V usage is TRBV14 and J usage is TRBJ2-1; D uncertain. This CDR3 contains 14 residues. The V gene's germline CDR1 is SGHDN and CDR2 FVKESK. The V end lost 4 bases, the J end lost 1 base, and 8 bases lay between the germline ends.